This T cell receptor (beta chain) was sequenced for a study of blood T cells in healthy people across ages. Primers used in a second PCR of about 6 to 11 cycles were a sample-barcoded 5' primer and a J-beta primer mix. TCRdb passed the 5' RACE reads through MiXCR, listing each CDR3 protein once. This table has some 900,000 distinct CDR3 sequences, roughly 26% appearing once. The table lists this clonotype with many counts. Donors ranged from roughly 6 to 90 years old and were healthy Caucasians in Russia. Peripheral blood samples of around 9.3 milliliters were drawn from each donor. This receptor was identified in a woman of 80 years or more in good health. The specimen was blood.

In DNA form, the CDR3 reads TGTGCCAGCAGTAGGACATATAGCTATGGCTACACCTTC. Protein sequence: CASSRTYSYGYTF. The genes are TRBV27 and TRBJ1-2; possible D gene TRBD1, 5 bases. The CDR3 runs 13 residues. The V and J ends lost 5 bases and 4 bases respectively, with 11 bases between them. From germline, CDR1 is MNHEY and CDR2 SMNVEV (reference sequence).